This TCR beta chain emerged from a study of T cells in localized non-small cell lung cancer. Study-level points and caveats: Sequencing was limited to one tumor region, leaving the possibility of heterogeneity open. Clonality peaked in uninvolved adjacent lung rather than tumor. In adjacent lung appeared a median 57 of the top 100 tumor clones.

Only a few counts were recorded for this clone. Its antigen is as yet unknown. Per the germline V gene, CDR1 is MGHDK and CDR2 is SYGVNS. The CDR3 totals 13 residues. Trimming left V 4 bases short and J 8 bases short, with 14 bases between. Libraries were prepared by immunoSEQ multiplex PCR; TCRdb keeps only in-frame clonotypes and omits some of them. The sample carries about 62,000 clones, 75% to 85% recorded once. Sample: PBMCs, taken before any cancer treatment. The chain has TRBV25-1 and TRBJ1-2; D possibly corresponds to TRBD1 (5 bases). The clonotype comes from a man aged 35-75 years with stage II lung adenocarcinoma. The CDR3 DNA follows: TGTGCCAGCAGTGGGACAACGGGAAGGGGCTACACCTTC. Protein sequence: CASSGTTGRGYTF.